The clone carrying this T cell receptor (beta chain) was picked up many times. Antigen specificity is unknown. TCRdb re-derived calls from the 5' RACE reads in MiXCR, one entry per CDR3 protein. Of about 700,000 distinct CDR3 sequences in the sample, 5.5% to 6.5% were seen once. The sample belongs to a study of identical twins. Study-wide points: Whereas memory repertoires showed no such difference, abundant cord blood beta clonotypes carried fewer insertions. Twin-shared out-of-frame alpha sequences showed excess low generation probability. Where beta out-of-frame sequences were concerned, excess twin sharing was weaker.

The CDR3 totals 14 residues. In germline, CDR1 is MDHEN, CDR2 SYDVKM. With V trimmed by 8 bases and J by 5 bases, 8 bases remained unmatched. The clonotype originates from a man in his late teens or twenties in good health. The chain carries TRBV28 and TRBJ2-2, with 7 bases identical to TRBD2. Material for sequencing was naive T cells sorted from blood. This CDR3 is CASVAGRETGELFF. For the CDR3, the DNA is TGTGCCAGCGTCGCGGGGCGGGAGACCGGGGAGCTGTTTTTT.